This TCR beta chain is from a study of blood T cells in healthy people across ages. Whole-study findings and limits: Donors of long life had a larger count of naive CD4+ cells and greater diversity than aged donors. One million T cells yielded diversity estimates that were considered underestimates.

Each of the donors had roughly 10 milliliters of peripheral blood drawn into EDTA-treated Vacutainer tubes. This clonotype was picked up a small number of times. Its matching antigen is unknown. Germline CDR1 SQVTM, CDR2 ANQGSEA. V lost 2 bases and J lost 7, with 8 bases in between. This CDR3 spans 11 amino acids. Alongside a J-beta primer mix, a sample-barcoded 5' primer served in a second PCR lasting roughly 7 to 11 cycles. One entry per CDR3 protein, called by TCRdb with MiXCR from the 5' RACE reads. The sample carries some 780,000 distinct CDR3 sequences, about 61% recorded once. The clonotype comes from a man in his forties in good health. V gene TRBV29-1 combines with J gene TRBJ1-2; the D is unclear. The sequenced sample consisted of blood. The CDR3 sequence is CSVESGSGYTF. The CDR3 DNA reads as TGCAGCGTTGAATCCGGGTCTGGCTACACCTTC.